Following are 4 T cell receptor beta chains from one sample sequenced in a study of blood T cell repertoires in COVID-19. Only in-frame clones appear in the TCRdb table, and some are missing; sequencing was by immunoSEQ multiplex PCR. The table includes about 130,000 clones, roughly 79% detected once. Sequencing input: peripheral blood. The receptors stem from a human donor in a cohort sampled during active COVID-19.

This chain uses TRBV30 with TRBJ1-6; 10 nucleotides line up with TRBD1. V was pared by 8 bases and J by 10 bases, with 8 bases of the junction left unmatched. The CDR3 extends over 13 amino acids. CDR1 is GTSNPN, CDR2 SVGIG, per germline (reference sequence). CDR3 region: CAGSGTGASPLHF. The CDR3 nucleotides read TGTGCCGGTTCCGGGACAGGGGCCTCACCCCTCCACTTT. Drawing the rest from reference TRBV30 and TRBJ1-6, the complete variable domain is SQTIHQWPATLVQPVGSPLSLECTVEGTSNPNLYWYRQAAGRGLQLLFYSVGIGQISSEVPQNLSASRPQDRQFILSSKKLLLSDSGFYLCAGSGTGASPLHFGNGTRLTVT.

Regarding this clone: Other DNA sequences in the same sample also yield this CDR3. The chain recombines TRBV18 with TRBJ2-3, with D maybe TRBD2 (6 bases). Germline CDR1 and CDR2: KGHSH and LQKENI. The CDR3 runs to 15 residues. V was clipped by 1 base and J by 2 bases, with 10 bases between them. The CDR3 bases are TGTGCCAGCTCACCACTGGGCGGGGACACAGATACGCAGTATTTT. Translation: CASSPLGGDTDTQYF. Filled out from reference TRBV18 and TRBJ2-3, the complete variable domain reads NAGVMQNPRHLVRRRGQEARLRCSPMKGHSHVYWYRQLPEEGLKFMVYLQKENIIDESGMPKERFSAEFPKEGPSILRIQQVVRGDSAAYFCASSPLGGDTDTQYFGPGTRLTVL.

The V gene is TRBV11-2, the J gene TRBJ2-5, with D perhaps TRBD2 (5 bases). The CDR3 extends over 15 amino acids. V dropped 1 base and J dropped 5 bases, with 14 bases sitting between them. Germline V lookup: CDR1 SGHAT, CDR2 FQNNGV. CDR3 in DNA: TGTGCCAGCAGCTTAGCGGGGAACTACGGCGAGACCCAGTACTTC. Its protein product is CASSLAGNYGETQYF.

The chain links TRBV6-5 to TRBJ1-2; perhaps TRBD1 as D (6 bases). V was shortened by 4 bases and J by 4 bases, with 10 bases between the two germline ends. CDR3 size: 13 residues. Germline V gene data show CDR1 as MNHEY and CDR2 as SVGAGI. CDR3 amino acids: CASSSTGSYGYTF. For the CDR3, the DNA is TGTGCCAGCAGTTCAACAGGGTCCTATGGCTACACCTTC.